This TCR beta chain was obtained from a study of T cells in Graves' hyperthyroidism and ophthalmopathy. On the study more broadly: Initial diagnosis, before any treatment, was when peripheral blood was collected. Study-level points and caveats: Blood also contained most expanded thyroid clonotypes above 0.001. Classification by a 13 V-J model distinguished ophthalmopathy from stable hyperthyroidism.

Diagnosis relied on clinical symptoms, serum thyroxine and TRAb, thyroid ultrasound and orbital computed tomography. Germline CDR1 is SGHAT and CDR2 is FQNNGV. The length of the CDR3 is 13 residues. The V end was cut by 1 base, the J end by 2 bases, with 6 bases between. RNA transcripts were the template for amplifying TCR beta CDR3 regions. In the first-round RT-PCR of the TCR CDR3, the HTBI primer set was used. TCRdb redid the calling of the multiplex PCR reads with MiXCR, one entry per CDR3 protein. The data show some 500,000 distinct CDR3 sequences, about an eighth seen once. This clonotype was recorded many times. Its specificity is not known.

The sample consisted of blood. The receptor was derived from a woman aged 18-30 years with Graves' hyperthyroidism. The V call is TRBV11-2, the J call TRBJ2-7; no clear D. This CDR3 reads CASSLAFAYEQYV. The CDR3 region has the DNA TGTGCCAGCAGCTTAGCCTTTGCCTACGAGCAGTACGTC.